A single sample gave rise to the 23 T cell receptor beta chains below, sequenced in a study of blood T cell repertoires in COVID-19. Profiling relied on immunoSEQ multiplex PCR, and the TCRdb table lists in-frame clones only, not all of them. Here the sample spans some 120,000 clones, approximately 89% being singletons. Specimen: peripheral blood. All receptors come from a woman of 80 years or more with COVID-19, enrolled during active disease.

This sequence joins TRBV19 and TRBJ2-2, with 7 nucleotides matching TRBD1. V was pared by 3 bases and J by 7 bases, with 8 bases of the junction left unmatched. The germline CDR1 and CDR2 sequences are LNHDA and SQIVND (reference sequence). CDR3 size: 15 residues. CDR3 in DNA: TGTGCCAGTAGTATGAACAGGGGAGTCGGCGGGGAGCTGTTTTTT. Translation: CASSMNRGVGGELFF.

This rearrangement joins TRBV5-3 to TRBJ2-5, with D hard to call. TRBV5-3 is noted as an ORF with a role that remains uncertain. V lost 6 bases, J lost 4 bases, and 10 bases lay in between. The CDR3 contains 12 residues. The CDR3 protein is CARIASGETQYF. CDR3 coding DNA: TGTGCCAGAATCGCCTCGGGAGAGACCCAGTACTTC.

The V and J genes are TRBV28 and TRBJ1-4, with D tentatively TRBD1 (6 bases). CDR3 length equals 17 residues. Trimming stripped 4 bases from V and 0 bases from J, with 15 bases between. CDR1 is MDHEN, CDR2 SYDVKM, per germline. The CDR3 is CASSYGQQPATNEKLFF. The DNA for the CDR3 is TGTGCCAGCAGTTACGGACAGCAACCTGCAACTAATGAAAAACTGTTTTTT.

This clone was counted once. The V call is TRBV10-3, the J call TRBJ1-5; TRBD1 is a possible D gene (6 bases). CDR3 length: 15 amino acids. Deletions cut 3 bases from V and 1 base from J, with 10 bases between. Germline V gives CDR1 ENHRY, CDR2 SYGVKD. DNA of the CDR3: TGTGCCATCAGTGATCGGGACAACAGCAATCAGCCCCAGCATTTT. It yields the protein CAISDRDNSNQPQHF.

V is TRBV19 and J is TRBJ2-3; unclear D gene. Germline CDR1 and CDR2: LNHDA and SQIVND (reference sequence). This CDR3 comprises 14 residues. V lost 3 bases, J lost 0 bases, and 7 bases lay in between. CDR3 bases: TGTGCCAGTAGTATGGCGGAGAGCACAGATACGCAGTATTTT. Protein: CASSMAESTDTQYF.

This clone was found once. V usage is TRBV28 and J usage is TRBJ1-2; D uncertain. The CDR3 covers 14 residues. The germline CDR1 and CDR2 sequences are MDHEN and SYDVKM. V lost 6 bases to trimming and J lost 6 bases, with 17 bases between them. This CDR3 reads CASRRASVIDGYTF. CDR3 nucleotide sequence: TGTGCCAGCAGGCGGGCTTCCGTCATAGATGGCTACACCTTC.

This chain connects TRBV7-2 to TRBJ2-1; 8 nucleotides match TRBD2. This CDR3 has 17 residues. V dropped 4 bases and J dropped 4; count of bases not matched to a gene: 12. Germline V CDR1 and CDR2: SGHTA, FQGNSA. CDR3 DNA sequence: TGTGCCAGCAGCTCCGTGGGTAGCGGGAACTTTTACAATGAGCAGTTCTTC. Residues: CASSSVGSGNFYNEQFF.

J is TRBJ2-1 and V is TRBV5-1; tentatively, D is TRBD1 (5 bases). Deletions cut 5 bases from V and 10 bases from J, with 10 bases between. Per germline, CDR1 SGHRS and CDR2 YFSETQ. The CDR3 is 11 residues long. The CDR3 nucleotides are TGCGCCAGCAGAGGGGAAACAGAGCAGTTCTTC. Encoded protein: CASRGETEQFF.

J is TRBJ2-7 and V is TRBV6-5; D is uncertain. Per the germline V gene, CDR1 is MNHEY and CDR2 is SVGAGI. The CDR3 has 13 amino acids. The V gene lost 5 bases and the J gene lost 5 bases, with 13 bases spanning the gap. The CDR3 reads CASSQSRKHEQYF. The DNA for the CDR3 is TGTGCCAGCAGTCAGTCCAGGAAGCACGAGCAGTACTTC.

The CDR3 sequence: CASSRDLAGRSYEQYF. In nucleotides, the CDR3 is TGTGCCAGCAGCCGCGACCTAGCGGGACGCTCCTACGAGCAGTACTTC. The chain recombines TRBV7-8 with TRBJ2-7; 9 nucleotides line up with TRBD2. There are 16 residues in the CDR3. V lost 5 bases to trimming and J lost 0 bases; unmatched junction nucleotides: 8. Germline CDR1 is SGHVS and CDR2 is FQNEAQ.

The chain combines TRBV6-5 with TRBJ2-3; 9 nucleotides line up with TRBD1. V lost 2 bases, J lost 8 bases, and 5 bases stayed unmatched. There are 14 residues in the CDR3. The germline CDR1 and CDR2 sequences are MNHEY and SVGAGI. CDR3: CASSYEQGARTQYF. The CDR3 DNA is TGTGCCAGCAGTTACGAACAGGGGGCGCGTACGCAGTATTTT.

The CDR3 protein is CASRNKGQGTLSNQPQHF. The CDR3 DNA reads as TGTGCCAGCAGAAACAAGGGACAGGGTACTCTTAGCAATCAGCCCCAGCATTTT. The chain uses TRBV28 and TRBJ1-5; TRBD1 matches 9 bases. The V and J ends lost 6 bases and 0 bases, in that order; junction bases with no gene match: 12. Germline V gene data show CDR1 as MDHEN and CDR2 as SYDVKM. The CDR3 sequence is 18 residues long.

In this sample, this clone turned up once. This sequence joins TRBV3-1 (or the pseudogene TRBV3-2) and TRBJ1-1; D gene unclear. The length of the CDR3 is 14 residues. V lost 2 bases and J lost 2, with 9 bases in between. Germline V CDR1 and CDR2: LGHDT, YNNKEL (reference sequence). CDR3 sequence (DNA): TGTGCCAGCAGCCAAAATGCGGTCAACACTGAAGCTTTCTTT. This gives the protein CASSQNAVNTEAFF.

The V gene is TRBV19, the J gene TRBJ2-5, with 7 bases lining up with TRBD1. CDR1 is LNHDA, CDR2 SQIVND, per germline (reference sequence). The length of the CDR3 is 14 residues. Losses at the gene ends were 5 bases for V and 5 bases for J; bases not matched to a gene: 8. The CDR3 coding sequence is TGTGCCAGTAGTGAGAGGGGGCGGTGGGAGACCCAGTACTTC. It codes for CASSERGRWETQYF. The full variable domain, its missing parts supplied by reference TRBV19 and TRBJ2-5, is DGGITQSPKYLFRKEGQNVTLSCEQNLNHDAMYWYRQDPGQGLRLIYYSQIVNDFQKGDIAEGYSVSREKKESFPLTVTSAQKNPTAFYLCASSERGRWETQYFGPGTRLLVL.

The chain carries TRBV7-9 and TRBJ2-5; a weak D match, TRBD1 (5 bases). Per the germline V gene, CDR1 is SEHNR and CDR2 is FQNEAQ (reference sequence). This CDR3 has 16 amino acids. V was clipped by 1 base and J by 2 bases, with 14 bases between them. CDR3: CASSLGAGARQETQYF. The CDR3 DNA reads TGTGCCAGCAGCTTAGGGGCTGGGGCCCGGCAAGAGACCCAGTACTTC.

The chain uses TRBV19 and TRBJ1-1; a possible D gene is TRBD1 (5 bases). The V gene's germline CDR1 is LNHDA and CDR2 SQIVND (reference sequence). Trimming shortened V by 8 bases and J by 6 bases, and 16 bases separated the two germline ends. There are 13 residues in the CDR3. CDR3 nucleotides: TGTGCCAGTGAAAAGTCGGGGGACGCTGAAGCTTTCTTT. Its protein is CASEKSGDAEAFF.

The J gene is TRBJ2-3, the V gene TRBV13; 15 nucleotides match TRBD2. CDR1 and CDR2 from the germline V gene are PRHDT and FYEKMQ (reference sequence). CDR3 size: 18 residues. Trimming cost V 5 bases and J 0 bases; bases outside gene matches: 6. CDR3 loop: CASSTRTSGRGSTDTQYF. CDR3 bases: TGTGCCAGCAGCACCCGGACTAGCGGGAGGGGGAGCACAGATACGCAGTATTTT.

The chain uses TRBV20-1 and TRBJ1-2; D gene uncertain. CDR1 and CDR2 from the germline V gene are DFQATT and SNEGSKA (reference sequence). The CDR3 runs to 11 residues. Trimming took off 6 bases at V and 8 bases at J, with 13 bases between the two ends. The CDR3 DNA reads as TGCAGTGCCGCCCGGGTTCGAGGCTACACCTTC. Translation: CSAARVRGYTF.

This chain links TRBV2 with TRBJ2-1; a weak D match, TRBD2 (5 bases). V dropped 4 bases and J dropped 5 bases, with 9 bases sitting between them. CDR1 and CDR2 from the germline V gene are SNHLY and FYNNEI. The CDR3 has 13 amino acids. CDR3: CASSGTGDNEQFF. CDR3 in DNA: TGTGCCAGCAGTGGGACTGGCGACAATGAGCAGTTCTTC.

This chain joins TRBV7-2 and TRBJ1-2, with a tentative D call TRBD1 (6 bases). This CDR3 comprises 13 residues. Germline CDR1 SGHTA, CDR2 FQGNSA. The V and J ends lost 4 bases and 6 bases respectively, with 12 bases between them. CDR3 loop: CASSSIRQDGYTF. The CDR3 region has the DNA TGTGCCAGCAGCTCGATTAGACAGGATGGCTACACCTTC.

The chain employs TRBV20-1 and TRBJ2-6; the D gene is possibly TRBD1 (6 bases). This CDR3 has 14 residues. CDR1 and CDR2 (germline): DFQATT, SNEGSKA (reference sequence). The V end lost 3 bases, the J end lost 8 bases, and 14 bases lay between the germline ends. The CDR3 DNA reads TGCAGTGCTAGTCCCCAGGGGAATCCCAACGTCCTGACTTTC. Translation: CSASPQGNPNVLTF.

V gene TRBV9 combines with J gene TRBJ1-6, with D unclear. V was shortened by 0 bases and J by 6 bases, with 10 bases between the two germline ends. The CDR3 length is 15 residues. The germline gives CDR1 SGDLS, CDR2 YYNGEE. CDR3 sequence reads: CASSVGGMSNSPLHF. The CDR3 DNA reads TGTGCCAGCAGCGTAGGAGGGATGAGTAATTCACCCCTCCACTTT.

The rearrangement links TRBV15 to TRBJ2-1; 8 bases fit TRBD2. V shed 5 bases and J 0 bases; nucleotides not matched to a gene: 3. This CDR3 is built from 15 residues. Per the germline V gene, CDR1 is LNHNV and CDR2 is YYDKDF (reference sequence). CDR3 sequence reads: CATSRTSGSYNEQFF. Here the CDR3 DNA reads TGTGCCACCAGCCGAACTAGCGGCTCCTACAATGAGCAGTTCTTC.